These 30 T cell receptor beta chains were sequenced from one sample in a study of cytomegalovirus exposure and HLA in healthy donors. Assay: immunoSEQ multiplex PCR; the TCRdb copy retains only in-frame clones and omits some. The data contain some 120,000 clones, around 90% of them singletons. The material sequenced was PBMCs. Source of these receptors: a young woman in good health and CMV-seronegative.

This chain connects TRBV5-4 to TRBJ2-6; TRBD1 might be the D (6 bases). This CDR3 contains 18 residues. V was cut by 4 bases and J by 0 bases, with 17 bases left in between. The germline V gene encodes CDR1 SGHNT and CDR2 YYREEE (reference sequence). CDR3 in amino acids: CASSPEGVARSGANVLTF. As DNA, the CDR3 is TGTGCCAGCAGCCCCGAGGGGGTGGCCCGCTCTGGGGCCAACGTCCTGACTTTC.

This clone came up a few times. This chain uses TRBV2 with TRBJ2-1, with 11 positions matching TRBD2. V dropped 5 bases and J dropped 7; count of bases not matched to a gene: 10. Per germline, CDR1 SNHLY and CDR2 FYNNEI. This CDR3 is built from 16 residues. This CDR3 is CASSPTSGTIKNEQFF. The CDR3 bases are TGTGCCAGCAGTCCGACTAGCGGGACAATAAAAAATGAGCAGTTCTTC.

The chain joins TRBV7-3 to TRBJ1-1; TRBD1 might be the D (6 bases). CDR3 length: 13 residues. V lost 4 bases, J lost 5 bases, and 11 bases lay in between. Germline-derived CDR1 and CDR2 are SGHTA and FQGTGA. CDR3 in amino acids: CASSSDRSTEAFF. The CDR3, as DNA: TGTGCCAGCAGCTCTGACAGGTCTACTGAAGCTTTCTTT.

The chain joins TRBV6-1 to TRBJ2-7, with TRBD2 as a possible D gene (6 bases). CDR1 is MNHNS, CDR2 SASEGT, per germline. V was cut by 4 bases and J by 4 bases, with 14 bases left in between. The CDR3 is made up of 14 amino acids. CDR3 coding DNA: TGTGCCAGCAGTGGCCGGGACTCCCTATACGAGCAGTACTTC. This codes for CASSGRDSLYEQYF.

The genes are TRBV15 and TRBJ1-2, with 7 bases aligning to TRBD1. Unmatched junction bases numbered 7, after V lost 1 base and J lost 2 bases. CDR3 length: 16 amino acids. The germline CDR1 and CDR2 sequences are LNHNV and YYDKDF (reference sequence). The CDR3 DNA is TGTGCCACCAGCAGAGGGCAGGGACAGATGAACTATGGCTACACCTTC. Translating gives CATSRGQGQMNYGYTF. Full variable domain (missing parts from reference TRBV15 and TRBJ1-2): DAMVIQNPRYQVTQFGKPVTLSCSQTLNHNVMYWYQQKSSQAPKLLFHYYDKDFNNEADTPDNFQSRRPNTSFCFLDIRSPGLGDTAMYLCATSRGQGQMNYGYTFGSGTRLTVV.

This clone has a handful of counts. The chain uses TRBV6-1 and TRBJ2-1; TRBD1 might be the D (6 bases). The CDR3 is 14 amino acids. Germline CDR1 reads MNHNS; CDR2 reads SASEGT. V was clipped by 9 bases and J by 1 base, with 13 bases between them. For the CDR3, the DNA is TGTGCCAGTGACAGGTGGTGGTCCTACAATGAGCAGTTCTTC. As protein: CASDRWWSYNEQFF.

CDR3 region: CASSSRGRKDGELFF. CDR3 nucleotide sequence: TGTGCCAGCAGCTCCAGGGGGAGAAAGGACGGGGAGCTGTTTTTT. The V call is TRBV11-1, the J call TRBJ2-2; 7 bases fit TRBD1. CDR3 length: 15 residues. CDR1 and CDR2 from the germline V gene are SGHAT and FQDESV (reference sequence). Trimming cost V 4 bases and J 7 bases; bases outside gene matches: 9.

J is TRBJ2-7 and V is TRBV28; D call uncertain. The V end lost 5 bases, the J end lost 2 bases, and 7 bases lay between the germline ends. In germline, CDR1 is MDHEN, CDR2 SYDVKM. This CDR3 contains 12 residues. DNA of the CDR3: TGTGCCAGCAGTCCTTCCCCCTACGAGCAGTACTTC. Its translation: CASSPSPYEQYF.

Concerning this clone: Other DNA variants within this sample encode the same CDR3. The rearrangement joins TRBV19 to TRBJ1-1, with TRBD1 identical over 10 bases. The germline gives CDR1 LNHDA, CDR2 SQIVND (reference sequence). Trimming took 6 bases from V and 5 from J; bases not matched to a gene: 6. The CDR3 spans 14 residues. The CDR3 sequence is CASSRDRGRTEAFF. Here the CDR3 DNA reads TGTGCCAGTAGCCGGGACAGGGGCAGAACTGAAGCTTTCTTT. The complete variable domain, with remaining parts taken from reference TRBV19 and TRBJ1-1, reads DGGITQSPKYLFRKEGQNVTLSCEQNLNHDAMYWYRQDPGQGLRLIYYSQIVNDFQKGDIAEGYSVSREKKESFPLTVTSAQKNPTAFYLCASSRDRGRTEAFFGQGTRLTVV.

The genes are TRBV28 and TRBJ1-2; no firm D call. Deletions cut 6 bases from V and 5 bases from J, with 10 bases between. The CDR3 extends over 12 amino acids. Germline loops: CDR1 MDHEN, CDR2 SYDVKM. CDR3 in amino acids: CASSKRNYGYTF. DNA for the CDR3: TGTGCCAGCAGCAAGCGGAATTATGGCTACACCTTC.

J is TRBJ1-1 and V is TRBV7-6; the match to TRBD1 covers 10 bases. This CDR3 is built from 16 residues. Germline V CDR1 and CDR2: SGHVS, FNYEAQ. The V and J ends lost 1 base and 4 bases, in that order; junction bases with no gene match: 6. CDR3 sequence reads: CASSLDGTGAATEAFF. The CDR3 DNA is TGTGCCAGCAGCTTAGATGGGACAGGGGCGGCCACTGAAGCTTTCTTT.

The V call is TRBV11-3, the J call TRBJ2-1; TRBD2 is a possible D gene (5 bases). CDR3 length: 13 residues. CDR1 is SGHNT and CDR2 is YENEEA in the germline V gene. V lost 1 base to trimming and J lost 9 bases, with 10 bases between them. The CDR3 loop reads CASSLGTGSEQFF. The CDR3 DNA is TGTGCCAGCAGCTTAGGAACGGGAAGTGAGCAGTTCTTC.

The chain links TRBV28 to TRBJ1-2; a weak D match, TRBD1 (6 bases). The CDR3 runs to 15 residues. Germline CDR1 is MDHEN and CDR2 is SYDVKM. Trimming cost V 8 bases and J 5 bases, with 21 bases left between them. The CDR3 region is CASGQSRQVTYGYTF. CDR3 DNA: TGTGCCAGCGGGCAGTCTAGACAGGTGACTTATGGCTACACCTTC.

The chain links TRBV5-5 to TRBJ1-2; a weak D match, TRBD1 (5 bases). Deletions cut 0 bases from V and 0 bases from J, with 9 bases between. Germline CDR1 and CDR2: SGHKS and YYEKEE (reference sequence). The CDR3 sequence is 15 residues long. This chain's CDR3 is CASSLGRTSNYGYTF. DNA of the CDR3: TGTGCCAGCAGCTTGGGCAGGACATCTAACTATGGCTACACCTTC.

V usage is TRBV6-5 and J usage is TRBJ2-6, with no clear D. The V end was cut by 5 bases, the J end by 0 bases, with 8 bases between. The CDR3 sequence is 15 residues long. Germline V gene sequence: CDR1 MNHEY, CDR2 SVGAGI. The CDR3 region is CASSTQSSGANVLTF. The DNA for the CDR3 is TGTGCCAGCAGTACACAGAGCTCTGGGGCCAACGTCCTGACTTTC.

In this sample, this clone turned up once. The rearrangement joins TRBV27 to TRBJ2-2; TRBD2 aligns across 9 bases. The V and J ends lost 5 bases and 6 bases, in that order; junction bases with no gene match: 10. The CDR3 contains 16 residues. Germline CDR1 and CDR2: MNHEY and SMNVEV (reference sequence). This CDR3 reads CASSGALAGTPGELFF. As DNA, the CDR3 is TGTGCCAGCAGTGGTGCGCTAGCGGGGACTCCCGGGGAGCTGTTTTTT.

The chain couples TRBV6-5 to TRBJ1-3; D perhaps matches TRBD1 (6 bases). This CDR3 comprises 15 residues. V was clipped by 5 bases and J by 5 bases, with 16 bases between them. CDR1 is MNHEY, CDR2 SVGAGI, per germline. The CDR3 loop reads CASSHGTKSRNTIYF. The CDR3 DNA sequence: TGTGCCAGCAGTCACGGGACAAAAAGCCGAAACACCATATATTTT.

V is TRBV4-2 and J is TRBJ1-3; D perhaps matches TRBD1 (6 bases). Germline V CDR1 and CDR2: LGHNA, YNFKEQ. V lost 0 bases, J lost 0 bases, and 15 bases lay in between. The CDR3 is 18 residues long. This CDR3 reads CASSQDRDIPYSGNTIYF. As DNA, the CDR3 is TGTGCCAGCAGCCAAGATAGGGACATCCCATACTCTGGAAACACCATATATTTT.

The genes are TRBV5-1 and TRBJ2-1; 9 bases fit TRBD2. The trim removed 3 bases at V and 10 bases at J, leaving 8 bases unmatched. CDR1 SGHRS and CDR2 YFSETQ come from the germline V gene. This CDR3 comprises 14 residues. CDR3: CASSSITLAGEQFF. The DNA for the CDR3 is TGCGCCAGCAGCTCCATTACTCTAGCGGGAGAGCAGTTCTTC.

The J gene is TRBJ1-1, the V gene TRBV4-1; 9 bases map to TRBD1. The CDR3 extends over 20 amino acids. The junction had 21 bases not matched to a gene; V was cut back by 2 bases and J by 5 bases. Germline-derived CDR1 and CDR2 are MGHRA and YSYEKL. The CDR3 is CASSQRITGGAGVRGTEAFF. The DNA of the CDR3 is TGCGCCAGCAGCCAACGTATCACAGGGGGCGCGGGAGTTCGAGGGACTGAAGCTTTCTTT.

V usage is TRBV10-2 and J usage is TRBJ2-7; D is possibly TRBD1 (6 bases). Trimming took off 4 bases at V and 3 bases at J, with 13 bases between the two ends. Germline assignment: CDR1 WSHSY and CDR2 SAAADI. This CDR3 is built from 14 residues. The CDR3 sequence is CASSGPGVNYEQYF. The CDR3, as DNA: TGCGCCAGCAGTGGCCCAGGGGTAAACTACGAGCAGTACTTC.

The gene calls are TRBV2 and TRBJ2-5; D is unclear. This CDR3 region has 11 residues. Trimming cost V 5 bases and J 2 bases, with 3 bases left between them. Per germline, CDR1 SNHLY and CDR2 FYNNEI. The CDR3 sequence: CASSQQETQYF. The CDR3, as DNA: TGTGCCAGCAGTCAACAAGAGACCCAGTACTTC.

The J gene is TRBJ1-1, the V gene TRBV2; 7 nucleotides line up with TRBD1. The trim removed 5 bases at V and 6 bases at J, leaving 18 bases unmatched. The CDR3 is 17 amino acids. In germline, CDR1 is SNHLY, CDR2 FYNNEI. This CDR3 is CASSTPGQELINAEAFF. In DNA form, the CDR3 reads TGTGCCAGCAGTACCCCAGGACAGGAACTGATAAACGCTGAAGCTTTCTTT.

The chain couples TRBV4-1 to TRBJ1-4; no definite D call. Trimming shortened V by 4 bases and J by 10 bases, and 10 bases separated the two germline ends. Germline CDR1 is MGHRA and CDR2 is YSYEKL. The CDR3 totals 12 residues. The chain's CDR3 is CASSLYSSKLFF. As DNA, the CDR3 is TGCGCCAGCAGCCTATACTCCTCAAAACTGTTTTTT.

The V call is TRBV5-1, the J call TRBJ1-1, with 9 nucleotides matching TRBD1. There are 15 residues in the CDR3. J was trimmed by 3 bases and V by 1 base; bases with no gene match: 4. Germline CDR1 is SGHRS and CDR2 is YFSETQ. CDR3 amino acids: CASSLPGTGYTEAFF. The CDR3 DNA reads TGCGCCAGCAGCTTGCCCGGGACAGGGTACACTGAAGCTTTCTTT. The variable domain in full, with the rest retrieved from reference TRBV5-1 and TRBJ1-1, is KAGVTQTPRYLIKTRGQQVTLSCSPISGHRSVSWYQQTPGQGLQFLFEYFSETQRNKGNFPGRFSGRQFSNSRSEMNVSTLELGDSALYLCASSLPGTGYTEAFFGQGTRLTVV.

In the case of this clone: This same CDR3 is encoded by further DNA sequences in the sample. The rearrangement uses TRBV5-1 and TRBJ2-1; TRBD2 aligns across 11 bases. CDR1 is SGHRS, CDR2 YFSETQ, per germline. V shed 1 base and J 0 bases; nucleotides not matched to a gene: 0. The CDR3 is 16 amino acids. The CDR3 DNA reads TGCGCCAGCAGCTTGACTAGCGGGGGCTCCTACAATGAGCAGTTCTTC. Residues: CASSLTSGGSYNEQFF.

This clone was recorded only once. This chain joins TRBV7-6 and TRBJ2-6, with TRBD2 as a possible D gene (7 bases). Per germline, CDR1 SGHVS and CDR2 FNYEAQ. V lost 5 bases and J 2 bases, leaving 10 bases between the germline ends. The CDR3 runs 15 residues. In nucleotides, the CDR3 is TGTGCCAGCAGCCGAGGGGGGGCTGGGGCCAACGTCCTGACTTTC. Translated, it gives CASSRGGAGANVLTF.

CDR3: CASSDPRQPRNTEAFF. The DNA of the CDR3 is TGTGCCAGCAGTGATCCCCGACAGCCCAGGAACACTGAAGCTTTCTTT. This sequence joins TRBV2 and TRBJ1-1; possibly TRBD1 for D (5 bases). This CDR3 region has 16 residues. Germline-derived CDR1 and CDR2 are SNHLY and FYNNEI. V dropped 3 bases and J dropped 1 base, with 15 bases sitting between them.

The DNA of the CDR3 is TGTGCCAGCAGTTACAGGGGGTTACCTGGAAACACCATATATTTT. Translating gives CASSYRGLPGNTIYF. The chain carries TRBV27 and TRBJ1-3, with 8 bases that match TRBD1. The CDR3 runs to 15 residues. Per the germline V gene, CDR1 is MNHEY and CDR2 is SMNVEV (reference sequence). With 4 bases clipped from V and 2 bases from J, the junction kept 4 bases outside the gene matches.

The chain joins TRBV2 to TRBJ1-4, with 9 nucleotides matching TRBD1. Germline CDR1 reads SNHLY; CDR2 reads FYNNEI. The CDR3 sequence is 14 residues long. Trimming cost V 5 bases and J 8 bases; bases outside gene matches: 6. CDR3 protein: CASSRQGGGEKLFF. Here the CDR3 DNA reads TGTGCCAGCAGTAGACAGGGGGGAGGGGAAAAACTGTTTTTT.